A selection of T cell receptor beta chains follows, all from one sample in a study of human T cells and chemical hapten exposure. A single record per CDR3 protein comes from TCRdb applying MiXCR to the RACE reads. The repertoire holds more than 150,000 distinct CDR3 sequences, about 14% seen once, with about 1.7% in the top ten. This sample comprised whole blood, obtained in connection with sensitization to the hapten diphenylcyclopropenone (DPC). These receptors were obtained from a young woman with alopecia areata. Some clones in this sample may be carry-over from other donors' samples. Each CDR3 is given with its conserved first and last residue. D genes are given only for firm matches. For some rows the clone size is stated as once, few or many, or as a class when expanded; others skip it.

D gene: -
V gene: TRBV12-3/TRBV12-4
CDR3 length: 14
J gene: TRBJ2-1
clone size: -
CDR3 protein: CASSFSSLYNEQFF

D gene: -
V gene: TRBV4-3
CDR3 length: 15
J gene: TRBJ1-4
clone size: few
CDR3 protein: CASSQNSALNEKLFF

D gene: -
V gene: TRBV3-1
CDR3 length: 13
J gene: TRBJ2-1
clone size: few
CDR3 protein: CASSPLAHNEQFF

D gene: TRBD1
V gene: TRBV6-1
CDR3 length: 16
J gene: TRBJ2-6
clone size: few
CDR3 protein: CASIWTGLTGANVLTF

D gene: TRBD2
V gene: TRBV29-1
CDR3 length: 15
J gene: TRBJ2-1
clone size: few
CDR3 protein: CSVGLLAGANNEQFF

D gene: TRBD1
V gene: TRBV30
CDR3 length: 14
J gene: TRBJ1-1
clone size: -
CDR3 protein: CAWSPGQVNTEAFF

D gene: -
V gene: TRBV4-1
CDR3 length: 17
J gene: TRBJ2-3
clone size: few
CDR3 protein: CASSLEGAGGLTDTQYF

D gene: -
V gene: TRBV28
CDR3 length: 15
J gene: TRBJ2-1
clone size: -
CDR3 protein: CASRLGGAPNNEQFF

D gene: -
V gene: TRBV5-1
CDR3 length: 14
J gene: TRBJ2-7
clone size: many
CDR3 protein: CASSLGPTTYEQYF

D gene: -
V gene: TRBV7-9
CDR3 length: 12
J gene: TRBJ1-1
clone size: many
CDR3 protein: CASSLGGEEAFF

D gene: -
V gene: TRBV12-3/TRBV12-4
CDR3 length: 13
J gene: TRBJ2-4
clone size: -
CDR3 protein: CASSIGTGNIQYF

D gene: -
V gene: TRBV4-2
CDR3 length: 16
J gene: TRBJ2-4
clone size: -
CDR3 protein: CASSQNRDTLRHIQYF

D gene: TRBD1
V gene: TRBV7-6
CDR3 length: 16
J gene: TRBJ2-1
clone size: few
CDR3 protein: CASSLERTGGDNEQFF

D gene: -
V gene: TRBV6-2/TRBV6-3
CDR3 length: 14
J gene: TRBJ2-2
clone size: many
CDR3 protein: CASNPGQNTGELFF

D gene: TRBD1
V gene: TRBV18
CDR3 length: 15
J gene: TRBJ2-7
clone size: few
CDR3 protein: CASSPGTADNYEQYF

D gene: TRBD1
V gene: TRBV4-3
CDR3 length: 13
J gene: TRBJ1-1
clone size: few
CDR3 protein: CASRQGRNTEAFF

D gene: -
V gene: TRBV5-6
CDR3 length: 18
J gene: TRBJ2-7
clone size: few
CDR3 protein: CASSDGLGGPLISYEQYF

D gene: TRBD2
V gene: TRBV27
CDR3 length: 16
J gene: TRBJ2-3
clone size: -
CDR3 protein: CASSLFPGRAADTQYF

D gene: -
V gene: TRBV7-2
CDR3 length: 13
J gene: TRBJ1-6
clone size: few
CDR3 protein: CASSSPSRTTLHF

D gene: -
V gene: TRBV18
CDR3 length: 16
J gene: TRBJ2-3
clone size: -
CDR3 protein: CASSPWSAGRADTQYF

D gene: TRBD2
V gene: TRBV7-2
CDR3 length: 15
J gene: TRBJ2-1
clone size: few
CDR3 protein: CASSSGTSGYNEQFF

D gene: -
V gene: TRBV7-6
CDR3 length: 16
J gene: TRBJ1-1
clone size: many
CDR3 protein: CASSLVGGGSNTEAFF